This TCR beta chain appears in the sequencing data of a study of post-analysis software for immune sequencing data. Study background: Secondary progressive, relapsing-remitting and progressive-relapsing multiple sclerosis were among the included disease courses. Study-wide results and limits: Pronounced co-clustering by F measure was evident among identically batched samples. TRBV5-6, TRBV5-1 and TRBV20-1 were among four or five TRBV segments more frequent in patients than controls.

To note about this clonotype: What it recognizes is unknown.

Unique molecular identifiers were built into the TCR beta cDNA libraries. TCRdb ran MiXCR on the PCR reads and lists one entry per CDR3 protein. The table records around 770,000 distinct CDR3 sequences, more than 45% of them present only once. Germline V gene sequence: CDR1 DFQATT, CDR2 SNEGSKA (reference sequence). The germline V and J ends were trimmed by 0 bases and 0 bases, with 9 bases remaining between them. CDR3 length: 15 residues. This TCR was sampled from a girl aged 5 to 17 with multiple sclerosis. Sequenced material: blood. The chain is built from TRBV20-1 and TRBJ1-5; D remains ambiguous. CDR3 in DNA: TGCAGTGCTAGAGATCCAGCGGATAGCAATCAGCCCCAGCATTTT. Its protein is CSARDPADSNQPQHF.